This TCR beta chain was sequenced during a study of T-cell reconstitution after alpha-beta-depleted transplantation in children. Library preparation (for TCRbeta) was performed with unique molecular identifiers. From the PCR reads, TCRdb called clonotypes with MiXCR, one entry per CDR3 protein. This table has 350,000 to 450,000 distinct CDR3 sequences, 13% appearing once. The V end was cut by 3 bases, the J end by 5 bases, with 11 bases between. Germline CDR1 SGHTS, CDR2 YDEGEE. The CDR3 is 13 amino acids. This clonotype was recorded at least ten times. This clonotype was sampled from a human donor who donated a stem cell graft to a child with Fanconi anemia. V gene TRBV5-8 combines with J gene TRBJ1-2; possible D gene TRBD1, 5 bases. The sequences come from PBMCs, collected from the stem cell graft. CDR3 nucleotides: TGTGCCAGCAGCTCGTCAGGGTGGTATGGCTACACCTTC. Its translation: CASSSSGWYGYTF.